This TCR beta chain is from a study of blood T cell repertoires in COVID-19. Study overall: The United States, Italy and Spain were the sources of the acute and convalescent COVID-19 samples.

The length of the CDR3 is 16 residues. The V gene end was trimmed by 2 bases and the J gene end by 5 bases; junction bases not matched to a gene: 11. Per germline, CDR1 KGHSH and CDR2 LQKENI. Sequencing was performed with immunoSEQ multiplex PCR; in TCRdb, only in-frame clones are kept and a portion is missing. The sample holds approximately 40,000 clones, roughly 80% seen once. This chain connects TRBV18 to TRBJ2-7; 8 bases are shared with TRBD1. The clonotype was recovered from an older woman with acute or convalescent COVID-19. Material for sequencing was peripheral blood. The CDR3 region is CASSPMAPGQADEQYF. DNA for the CDR3: TGTGCCAGCTCACCAATGGCTCCGGGACAGGCGGACGAGCAGTACTTC.